This T cell receptor (beta chain) was observed in a study of T cell responses to AZD1222 COVID-19 vaccine (dated by TCRdb to the early 2020s). Study-wide context: TCR sequencing was performed for approximately 240 trial participants, of whom about 210 were given two doses of AZD1222 and around 26 were given two doses of MenACWY control vaccine. Trial participants were enrolled into age subgroups of 18-55, 56-69 and 70-plus years, which contained about 160, 30 and 59 TCR-sequenced participants, respectively. What the authors observed across the whole study: CD4 TCRs associated with the vaccine covered the entire spike protein, and the dominant responses were in regions 160-218 and 743-854. Reportedly, close to half of the unique spike-specific TCRs recognized epitopes lying outside the regions that are mutated in the B.1.351 and B.1.1.7 variants. Because no day 14 peak-response samples were available, the repertoires could be characterized only after the peak T cell response. Conclusions about previously exposed vaccinees are limited because only 5 or 6 AZD1222 recipients were SARS-CoV-2 seropositive at baseline. In the small 56-69-year group, the increase in depth fell short of significance, most likely because of low power. Spike-specific TCR breadth and depth rose significantly after two AZD1222 doses compared with day 0 and with MenACWY recipients. Most participants were white British and females outnumbered males, and the authors suggested that clonal diversity may have been underestimated.

V is clipped by 6 bases and J by 2 bases, and the sequence between their germline boundaries is 14 bases long. As encoded in the germline V gene, CDR1 is SGHRS while CDR2 is YFSETQ. The CDR3 measures 14 amino acids from cysteine to phenylalanine. Just the 42-base CDR3 DNA is kept, in frame starting at base 1. This specimen's time point label, per the study, means: about 28 days (+/-7) after the second vaccine dose. AZD1222 recipients with second doses at about 4 weeks or about 12 weeks were pooled, because spike-specific TCR depth and breadth did not differ between schedules. Samples from vaccinated people were obtained from the UK trials COV001 and COV002, which included a single-blind randomized controlled phase 2/3 trial of AZD1222 (ChAdOx1 nCoV-19) in healthy adults. For TCRbeta chain sequencing, PBMC samples were collected from trial participants at day 0 and at day 28 after the second dose.

Comment on this clone: It has no known antigen specificity. Base quality data are lacking; no much larger clone is found one base away.

The CDR3 regions of human TCRbeta chains were analyzed by immunosequencing. Under the source paper's analysis protocol: TCRs in the repertoires were matched against a reference library of SARS-CoV-2-specific TCRs that had been generated with the MIRA antigen-specificity platform. Breadth was defined as the fraction of unique TCRs that were SARS-CoV-2-associated. Depth was defined as the fraction of total T cells that were SARS-CoV-2-associated. Using the MIRA data, each spike-specific TCR was assigned both to the spike region to which the TCR was reactive and to a CD4 or CD8 class. Log10-transformed breadth and depth values were compared by one-way ANOVA with Sidak's multiple comparisons tests. TCRdb limited this immuneACCESS table to in-frame rearrangements with V and J called. A share of clones is missing; checked studies link under half to unresolved V genes, and the rest is unexplained. V and J calls and clone size are those listed in that table; D and trimming were worked out from the DNA. This sample is represented by over 110,000 clones; roughly 90% of them were singletons. Clones ranked in the top ten supply under 2% of the sample.

The TCR sequence derives from an adult who received the AZD1222 COVID-19 vaccine. The chain uses TRBV5-1 and TRBJ1-1; the best D guess is TRBD1, with 6 bases matching. The sample was peripheral blood, taken 28 days after the second AZD1222 dose. CDR3 loop: CASKQLQGNTEAFF. The DNA sequence is as follows: TGCGCCAGCAAACAACTACAGGGAAACACTGAAGCTTTCTTT.